This record covers a single T cell receptor (beta chain). A read error may account for a junction end that differs from germline. The data stem from a study of technical replicates of blood from several donors. Libraries were prepared by immunoSEQ multiplex PCR; TCRdb keeps only in-frame clonotypes and omits some of them. The sample carries around 81,000 clones, approximately 75% recorded once. Germline CDR1 is SGHRS and CDR2 is YFSETQ. The CDR3 sequence is 14 residues long. The chain couples TRBV5-1 to TRBJ2-2, with D hard to call. Sequences were obtained from PBMCs. The receptor was derived from a human donor in good health. Some clones in this sample may be carry-over from other donors' samples. For the CDR3, the DNA is TGCGCCAGCAGCTTGGTTCAGTCCACCCGGGAGCTGTTTTTT. Its translation: CASSLVQSTRELFF.